Listed below are T cell receptor beta chains from one sample, sequenced in a study of shared clonotypes between healthy human individuals. Libraries were prepared by immunoSEQ multiplex PCR; TCRdb keeps only in-frame clonotypes and omits some of them. The table shows just over 2,000,000 clones, with around 96% occurring only once. Sequenced material: naive CD8+ T cells sorted from blood. The receptors come from a man aged 18 to 30 in good health. Each CDR3 is given with its conserved first and last residue. D genes are given only for firm matches. The listing skips clone size in some rows; elsewhere it reads once, few, many or a size class.

NA	NA	TRBV13	TRBJ2-3	15	CASSLGGEATDTQYF	TGTGCCAGCAGCTTAGGGGGGGAGGCCACAGATACGCAGTATTTT
NA	TRBD2	TRBV27	TRBJ2-3	18	CASSPHSRLAGVFDTQYF	TGTGCCAGCAGCCCCCACTCTAGACTAGCGGGAGTTTTTGATACGCAGTATTTT
NA	TRBD2	TRBV27	TRBJ2-7	16	CASSPVGSGGSYEQYF	TGTGCCAGCAGCCCCGTGGGCAGCGGGGGGTCCTACGAGCAGTACTTC
NA	NA	TRBV12-2	TRBJ1-6	16	CASRSIRQPYNSPLHF	TGTGCAAGTCGCTCCATCAGACAGCCTTATAATTCACCCCTCCACTTT
NA	TRBD2	TRBV6-6	TRBJ2-1	16	CASSLGNSGSYNEQFF	TGTGCCAGCAGCCTCGGAAATAGCGGGTCCTACAATGAGCAGTTCTTC
NA	NA	TRBV4-1	TRBJ2-2	17	CASSQGGVGMDTGELFF	TGCGCCAGCAGCCAAGGGGGGGTCGGGATGGACACCGGGGAGCTGTTTTTT
NA	TRBD2	TRBV5-1	TRBJ2-3	17	CASSFRTSGGATDTQYF	TGCGCCAGCAGCTTCCGGACTAGCGGGGGGGCCACAGATACGCAGTATTTT
NA	TRBD2	TRBV5-8	TRBJ2-3	17	CASSLVVLAGSTDTQYF	TGTGCCAGCAGCTTGGTTGTGCTAGCGGGGTCCACAGATACGCAGTATTTT
NA	TRBD1	TRBV28	TRBJ2-5	15	CASSLPNRGRETQYF	TGTGCCAGCAGTTTACCGAACAGGGGACGGGAGACCCAGTACTTC
once	NA	TRBV4-3	TRBJ2-3	19	CASSQDLVGLGPGTDTQYF	TGCGCCAGCAGCCAAGATCTTGTTGGGCTTGGGCCTGGAACGGATACGCAGTATTTT
NA	NA	TRBV19	TRBJ1-5	13	CARGGNSNQPQHF	TGTGCGAGGGGAGGGAATAGCAATCAGCCCCAGCATTTT
NA	TRBD2	TRBV7-6	TRBJ2-7	16	CASSSLPLAVPYEQYF	TGTGCCAGCAGCTCGCTTCCCCTAGCGGTACCCTACGAGCAGTACTTC
NA	TRBD1	TRBV7-9	TRBJ2-2	14	CASSAGTGTGELFF	TGTGCCAGCAGCGCCGGGACAGGAACCGGGGAGCTGTTTTTT
NA	NA	TRBV5-5	TRBJ1-5	15	CASSLGDEGNQPQHF	TGTGCCAGCAGCTTGGGGGATGAGGGCAATCAGCCCCAGCATTTT
NA	TRBD1	TRBV5-4	TRBJ2-7	14	CASSLRGLSAEQYF	TGTGCCAGCAGCTTGAGGGGGCTGTCCGCCGAGCAGTACTTC
NA	NA	TRBV29-1	TRBJ1-2	13	CSVEVPINYGYTF	TGCAGCGTTGAAGTGCCGATAAACTATGGCTACACCTTC
NA	NA	TRBV29-1	TRBJ2-7	12	CSAAPQGYEQYF	TGCAGCGCCGCCCCACAGGGCTACGAGCAGTACTTC
NA	NA	TRBV29-1	TRBJ1-1	10	CSVVGSGAFF	TGCAGCGTTGTCGGGAGTGGAGCTTTCTTT
NA	NA	TRBV5-1	TRBJ1-1	15	CASSLDGGLSTEAFF	TGCGCCAGCAGCTTGGATGGGGGGCTGAGCACTGAAGCTTTCTTT
NA	TRBD2	TRBV7-6	TRBJ2-1	16	CASSSLAGGGYNEQFF	TGTGCCAGCAGCTCCCTAGCGGGAGGAGGGTACAATGAGCAGTTCTTC
NA	NA	TRBV5-6	TRBJ2-7	14	CASSGGDVAYEQYF	TGTGCCAGCAGCGGCGGTGACGTCGCCTACGAGCAGTACTTC
once	NA	TRBV7-2	TRBJ2-7	15	CASSLLGLSSYEQYF	TGTGCCAGCAGCTTACTGGGTCTCAGTTCCTACGAGCAGTACTTC
NA	NA	TRBV6-1	TRBJ1-1	10	CASRNTEAFF	TGTGCCAGCAGAAACACTGAAGCTTTCTTT
once	NA	TRBV6-5	TRBJ2-5	10	CASTPKTQYF	TGTGCCAGCACTCCCAAGACCCAGTACTTC
NA	NA	TRBV7-9	TRBJ1-4	15	CASSLAWGSGEKLFF	TGTGCCAGCAGCTTAGCGTGGGGAAGCGGTGAAAAACTGTTTTTT
once	TRBD1	TRBV7-9	TRBJ1-4	15	CASRNTAGGQEKLFF	TGTGCCAGCAGAAATACAGCAGGGGGGCAGGAAAAACTGTTTTTT
NA	NA	TRBV18	TRBJ2-7	15	CASSPPEGINYEQYF	TGTGCCAGCTCACCACCGGAGGGTATCAACTACGAGCAGTACTTC
NA	NA	TRBV6-6	TRBJ1-4	16	CASSLVPREANEKLFF	TGTGCCAGCAGTTTGGTTCCTCGGGAAGCTAATGAAAAACTGTTTTTT
once	TRBD1	TRBV4-3	TRBJ1-6	13	CASSHTGDSPLHF	TGCGCCAGCAGCCACACAGGGGATTCACCCCTCCACTTT
NA	NA	TRBV7-2	TRBJ2-7	17	CASSLESPGWGSYEQYF	TGTGCCAGCAGCTTAGAGTCCCCAGGGTGGGGGTCCTACGAGCAGTACTTC
NA	NA	TRBV19	TRBJ1-4	16	CASNGGRTWGGEKLFF	TGTGCCAGTAACGGAGGACGGACCTGGGGCGGGGAAAAACTGTTTTTT
NA	NA	TRBV11-2	TRBJ2-5	15	CASSSPGGNQETQYF	TGTGCCAGCAGCTCCCCAGGGGGGAACCAAGAGACCCAGTACTTC
NA	TRBD1	TRBV6-6	TRBJ2-6	15	CASSATGAGANVLTF	TGTGCCAGCAGCGCGACAGGGGCTGGGGCCAACGTCCTGACTTTC
NA	NA	TRBV11-2	TRBJ1-2	13	CASRNRESGGYTF	TGTGCCAGCAGGAACAGGGAGTCCGGTGGCTACACCTTC
once	NA	TRBV14	TRBJ1-6	13	CASSHGGDSPLHF	TGTGCCAGCAGCCATGGTGGGGATTCACCCCTCCACTTT
once	NA	TRBV27	TRBJ1-1	13	CASSQKVNTEAFF	TGTGCCAGCAGCCAAAAAGTGAACACTGAAGCTTTCTTT